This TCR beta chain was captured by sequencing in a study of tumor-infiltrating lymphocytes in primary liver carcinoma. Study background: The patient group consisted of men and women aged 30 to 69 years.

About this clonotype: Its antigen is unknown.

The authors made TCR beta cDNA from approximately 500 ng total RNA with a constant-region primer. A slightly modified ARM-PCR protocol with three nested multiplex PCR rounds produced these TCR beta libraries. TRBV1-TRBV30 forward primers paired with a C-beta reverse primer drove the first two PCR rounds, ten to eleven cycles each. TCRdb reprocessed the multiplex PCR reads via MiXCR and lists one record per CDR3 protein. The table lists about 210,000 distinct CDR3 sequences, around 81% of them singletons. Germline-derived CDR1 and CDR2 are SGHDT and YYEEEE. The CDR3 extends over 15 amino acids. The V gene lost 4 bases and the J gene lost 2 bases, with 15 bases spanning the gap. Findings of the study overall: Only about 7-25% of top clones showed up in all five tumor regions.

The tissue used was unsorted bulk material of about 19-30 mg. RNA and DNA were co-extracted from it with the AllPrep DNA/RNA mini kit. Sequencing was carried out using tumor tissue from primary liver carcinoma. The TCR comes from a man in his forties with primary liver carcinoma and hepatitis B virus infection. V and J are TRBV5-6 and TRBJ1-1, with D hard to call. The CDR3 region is CASSRFHGFNTEAFF. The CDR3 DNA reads TGTGCCAGCAGCAGATTTCACGGATTTAACACTGAAGCTTTCTTT.